This TCR beta chain was documented in a study of blood T cell repertoires in COVID-19. Study summary: Acute and convalescent COVID-19 specimens originated in the United States, Italy and Spain. In each case, the material was cDNA or gDNA derived from T cells, B-cell-depleted T cells, or PBMCs.

In the source study's methods: Scientists estimated how many nucleated cells there were by amplifying reference gene primers. Sequencing used immunoSEQ multiplex PCR; TCRdb keeps in-frame clones, though not all of them. Clone size and the V and J calls come from that table; the DNA yielded D and trimming. The data hold 160,000 or so clones, with about 86% observed a single time. CDR3 size: 15 residues. Per the germline V gene, CDR1 is MNHNY and CDR2 is SVGAGI (reference sequence). Trimming cost V 7 bases and J 3 bases; bases outside gene matches: 10. The origin of this receptor is a woman aged 70-85 years with acute or convalescent COVID-19. The chain is built from TRBV6-6 and TRBJ2-7; 9 nucleotides agree with TRBD2. Sequencing input: peripheral blood. CDR3 DNA sequence: TGTGCCAGCACCAACGGGGCGGGAGGGCACTACGAGCAGTACTTC. The encoded protein is CASTNGAGGHYEQYF.